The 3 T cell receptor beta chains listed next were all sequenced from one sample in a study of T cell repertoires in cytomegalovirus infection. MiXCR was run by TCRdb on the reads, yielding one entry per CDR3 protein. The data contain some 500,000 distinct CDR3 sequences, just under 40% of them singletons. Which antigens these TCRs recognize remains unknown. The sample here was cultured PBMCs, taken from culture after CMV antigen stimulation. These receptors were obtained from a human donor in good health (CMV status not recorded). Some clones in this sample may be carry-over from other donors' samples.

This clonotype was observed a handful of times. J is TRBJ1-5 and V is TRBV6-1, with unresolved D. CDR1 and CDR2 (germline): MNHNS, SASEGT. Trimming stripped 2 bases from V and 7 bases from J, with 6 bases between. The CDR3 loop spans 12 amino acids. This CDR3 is CASSEFRQPQHF. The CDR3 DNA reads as TGTGCCAGCAGTGAATTTAGACAGCCCCAGCATTTT.

The DNA for the CDR3 is TGTGCCATCAGTGAGTCTTTGGGTAGCGGGTCTTCCTACAATGAGCAGTTCTTC. Amino acids: CAISESLGSGSSYNEQFF. The rearrangement uses TRBV10-3 and TRBJ2-1; 7 bases line up with TRBD2. The CDR3 is made up of 18 amino acids. V lost 0 bases, J lost 1 base, and 9 bases stayed unmatched. The germline V gene has CDR1 ENHRY and CDR2 SYGVKD.

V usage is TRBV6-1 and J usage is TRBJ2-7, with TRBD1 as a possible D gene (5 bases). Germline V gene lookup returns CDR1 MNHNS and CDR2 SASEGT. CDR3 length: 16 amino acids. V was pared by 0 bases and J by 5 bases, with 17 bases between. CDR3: CASSEASVRVGDEQYF. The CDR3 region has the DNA TGTGCCAGCAGTGAAGCGTCCGTCAGGGTCGGCGACGAGCAGTACTTC.